Listed below are T cell receptor beta chains from one sample, sequenced in a study of T cell responses to AZD1222 COVID-19 vaccine. The repertoire was sequenced with immunoSEQ multiplex PCR; TCRdb's copy has only in-frame clones and lacks some. The repertoire includes around 140,000 clones, roughly 88% of them detected once, and approximately 5.6% sits in the top ten. The sequencing here drew on peripheral blood, taken 28 days after the second dose of the MenACWY control vaccine. The source is an adult who received the MenACWY meningococcal vaccine as a control. CDR3s include the opening cysteine and the closing phenylalanine or tryptophan. The D gene is left open where the match is weak. Clone size is given for some rows only: seen once, a few or many times, or a class if the clone is expanded.

j_gene | d_gene | abundance | v_gene | CDR3nt | CDR3aa
TRBJ1-1 | NA | NA | TRBV7-2 | TGTGCCAGCAGCTTGGGACACCCGAACACTGAAGCTTTCTTT | CASSLGHPNTEAFF
TRBJ2-5 | NA | NA | TRBV6-2/TRBV6-3 | TGTGCCAGCAGTTCTACAGCTCCCCAAGAGACCCAGTACTTC | CASSSTAPQETQYF
TRBJ1-2 | NA | NA | TRBV4-3 | TGCGCCAGCAGCCAAGAACCGGGCCATGGCTACACCTTC | CASSQEPGHGYTF
TRBJ1-5 | NA | once | TRBV6-6 | TGTGCCAGCAGTTATTCTCAGGATAGCAATCAGCCCCAGCATTTT | CASSYSQDSNQPQHF
TRBJ2-1 | NA | few | TRBV7-6 | TGTGCCAGCAGCTTAACCGATGAGCAGTTCTTC | CASSLTDEQFF
TRBJ2-5 | TRBD2 | once | TRBV7-9 | TGTGCCAGCAGCTCTCCTAGCGGGGGAGAGACCCAGTACTTC | CASSSPSGGETQYF
TRBJ1-5 | NA | NA | TRBV7-2 | TGTGCCAGCAGCCCACGGTGGAATCAGCCCCAGCATTTT | CASSPRWNQPQHF
TRBJ2-5 | TRBD2 | NA | TRBV6-2/TRBV6-3 | TGTGCCAGCAGTAGACTAGCGGGCCCTCGAGGAGAGACCCAGTACTTC | CASSRLAGPRGETQYF
TRBJ2-1 | NA | NA | TRBV7-9 | TGTGCCAGCAGCTCTACTCTTAGCGGTCGCGACAATGAGCAGTTCTTC | CASSSTLSGRDNEQFF
TRBJ2-3 | NA | NA | TRBV5-1 | TGCGCCAGCAGTCCGGCTCAAGGGGGCACAGATACGCAGTATTTT | CASSPAQGGTDTQYF
TRBJ2-7 | NA | NA | TRBV7-8 | TGTGCCAGCAGCTTAGGCCTCTCGGGGGAGCAGTACTTC | CASSLGLSGEQYF
TRBJ1-2 | NA | NA | TRBV4-3 | TGCGCCAGCAGCCTAGAGGCCCTGGACTCCGCCTATGGCTACACCTTC | CASSLEALDSAYGYTF
TRBJ2-7 | TRBD2 | few | TRBV7-8 | TGTGCCAGCAGCCCAAGGACTAGCGGGATATACGAGCAGTACTTC | CASSPRTSGIYEQYF
TRBJ2-7 | NA | once | TRBV14 | TGTGCCAGCAGCCCCCCGGCTAGCGACTTCTACGAGCAGTACTTC | CASSPPASDFYEQYF
TRBJ2-3 | NA | NA | TRBV14 | TGTGCCAGCAGCCAAGGGTATACGCAGTATTTT | CASSQGYTQYF
TRBJ2-4 | TRBD1 | few | TRBV7-2 | TGTGCCAGCAGCTTGCGGACAGGGGGGGAAAACATTCAGTACTTC | CASSLRTGGENIQYF
TRBJ1-1 | NA | NA | TRBV28 | TGTGCCAGCAGTCCAGCGGGGGGGGCCACTGAAGCTTTCTTT | CASSPAGGATEAFF
TRBJ1-1 | TRBD1 | NA | TRBV3-1/TRBV3-2 | TGTGCCAGCAGCCAACACCTTACAGGGGGCACTGAAGCTTTCTTT | CASSQHLTGGTEAFF
TRBJ2-5 | NA | once | TRBV2 | TGTGCCACCGGGGGGGCAGGGGGCATCGAGACCCAGTACTTC | CATGGAGGIETQYF
TRBJ1-2 | NA | NA | TRBV6-1 | TGTGCCAGCAGTGATGAAGGGCGTGGGGAAGGCTACACCTTC | CASSDEGRGEGYTF
TRBJ2-4 | NA | NA | TRBV29-1 | TGCAGCGTTGAAGAGGGGAGCTTTCGGGGAGACATTCAGTACTTC | CSVEEGSFRGDIQYF
TRBJ1-6 | NA | NA | TRBV10-1 | TGCGCCAGCAGAACAGACACGCCGATTTTTAATTCACCCCTCCACTTT | CASRTDTPIFNSPLHF
TRBJ1-2 | NA | NA | TRBV11-3 | TGTGCCAGCAGCTTAGATGAGGTGGCAGACTATGGCTACACCTTC | CASSLDEVADYGYTF
TRBJ1-3 | TRBD1 | few | TRBV28 | TGTGCCAGCAGTTTAGGCAAGACAGGGGGCCACACCATATATTTT | CASSLGKTGGHTIYF
TRBJ2-1 | NA | NA | TRBV11-3 | TGTGCCAGCAGCTTAGGGCTAGAGGGGGATGAGCAGTTCTTC | CASSLGLEGDEQFF
TRBJ2-7 | NA | NA | TRBV18 | TGTGCCAGCTCAGTTAGTCCGGGCAGGGACTACGAGCAGTACTTC | CASSVSPGRDYEQYF
TRBJ2-1 | NA | once | TRBV19 | TGTGCCAGTACAATCGGCAGGGTCACCTACAATGAGCAGTTCTTC | CASTIGRVTYNEQFF
TRBJ2-6 | NA | NA | TRBV28 | TGTGCCAGCATCCCGGGTCGAGCGCGAAGCTCTGGGGCCAACGTCCTGACTTTC | CASIPGRARSSGANVLTF
TRBJ2-1 | NA | NA | TRBV4-3 | TGCGCCAGCAGCCAAGATCCATTTGGGGGTTTGAAACAGTTCTTC | CASSQDPFGGLKQFF